Sequencing of this TCR beta chain was carried out in a study of cytotoxic CD8 clonotypes in ibrutinib-treated CLL. Looking at the study overall: Enrolment comprised around 11 relapsed/refractory and over 14 treatment-naive patients; roughly 18 were IGHV unmutated.

Only in-frame clones appear in the TCRdb table, and some are missing; sequencing was by immunoSEQ multiplex PCR. Of over 140,000 clones listed, 80% are singletons. Trimming left V 5 bases short and J 5 bases short, with 9 bases between. Germline V gene sequence: CDR1 MGHDK, CDR2 SYGVNS. CDR3 size: 12 residues. Whole-study findings and limits: Clonality was higher at baseline than in age-matched healthy donors and tracked circulating CD8+ T-cell counts. Sustained-remission patients were sampled at one set of times and progressing patients at different ones.

About this clone itself: What it recognizes is unknown.

The clonotype comes from a human donor with chronic lymphocytic leukemia. The sequencing here drew on PBMCs, taken after 36 months of ibrutinib treatment. The chain couples TRBV25-1 to TRBJ2-5; D not resolved. Written as DNA, the CDR3 is TGTGCCAGCAGTTTCGGGTGGGAGACCCAGTACTTC. Translated: CASSFGWETQYF.